The clone carrying this T cell receptor (beta chain) has a handful of counts. What it recognizes is unknown. The sequenced template was cDNA made from the entire isolated RNA. Clones were read by immunoSEQ multiplex PCR, and TCRdb kept only the in-frame ones, dropping some. The repertoire holds more than 85,000 clones, with approximately 37% as singletons. This sample was included in a study of beta chain features in type 1 diabetes. In the study overall: Cell yields, gender and age were comparable in patients and healthy donors. Study-wide findings and caveats: More deletions and fewer insertions at VDJ junctions were seen in type 1 diabetes patients. Moderate but significant shortening of TCRB CDR3s was recorded in all four CD4+ subsets from Type 1 diabetes patients.

CDR3 length equals 18 residues. CDR1 and CDR2 from the germline V gene are LNHDA and SQIVND (reference sequence). The trim removed 5 bases at V and 3 bases at J, leaving 13 bases unmatched. Sequencing input: stem cell memory CD4+ T cells from blood. The origin of this receptor is a woman aged 18-29 years in good health. The chain couples TRBV19 to TRBJ2-7; 13 positions match TRBD2. The DNA of the CDR3 is TGTGCCAGTAGTGCACGGACTAGCGGGAGAGGGGCTAGCTACGAGCAGTACTTC. Its translation is CASSARTSGRGASYEQYF.